One and the same sample provided the 13 T cell receptor beta chains below, sequenced in a study of siplizumab effects on memory and regulatory T cells. Using immunoSEQ multiplex PCR, the repertoire was profiled, and TCRdb retains in-frame clones only, with some absent. The sample has more than 85,000 clones, 92% seen once. Source material: Tregs sorted from blood. These receptors were obtained from a human donor in good health.

V gene TRBV6-1 combines with J gene TRBJ2-7; tentatively, D is TRBD1 or TRBD2 (5 bases each). Germline V gene sequence: CDR1 MNHNS, CDR2 SASEGT. The CDR3 totals 13 residues. V lost 7 bases, J lost 0 bases, and 10 bases lay in between. This chain's CDR3 is CASTEGSSYEQYF. The CDR3 DNA reads TGTGCCAGCACAGAGGGGAGCTCCTACGAGCAGTACTTC.

V gene TRBV2 combines with J gene TRBJ1-2; TRBD1 is a possible D gene (5 bases). This CDR3 has 15 amino acids. Trimming shortened V by 2 bases and J by 1 base, and 11 bases separated the two germline ends. The germline CDR1 and CDR2 sequences are SNHLY and FYNNEI. DNA of the CDR3: TGTGCCAGCAGTGAAACAGGAGTCCGTAACTATGGCTACACCTTC. Protein: CASSETGVRNYGYTF.

This sequence joins TRBV6-5 and TRBJ1-1, with TRBD1 identical over 9 bases. Germline-derived CDR1 and CDR2 are MNHEY and SVGAGI. Trimming at V came to 7 bases and at J to 3 bases, leaving 9 bases not matched to a gene. The CDR3 is 15 residues long. The CDR3 region is CASTPGDRADTEAFF. CDR3 DNA: TGTGCCAGCACGCCGGGGGACAGGGCAGACACTGAAGCTTTCTTT.

This chain's CDR3 is CASSIPPGSGRVDYGYTF. CDR3 nucleotide sequence: TGTGCCAGTAGTATACCCCCAGGGTCGGGGAGAGTAGACTATGGCTACACCTTC. The V gene is TRBV19, the J gene TRBJ1-2; D perhaps matches TRBD1 (5 bases). CDR3 length: 18 amino acids. V was clipped by 2 bases and J by 3 bases, with 22 bases between them. The germline V gene has CDR1 LNHDA and CDR2 SQIVND (reference sequence). Looking up the rest from reference TRBV19 and TRBJ1-2 gives the full variable domain: DGGITQSPKYLFRKEGQNVTLSCEQNLNHDAMYWYRQDPGQGLRLIYYSQIVNDFQKGDIAEGYSVSREKKESFPLTVTSAQKNPTAFYLCASSIPPGSGRVDYGYTFGSGTRLTVV.

The rearrangement joins TRBV4-1 to TRBJ2-7; 7 positions match TRBD2. The CDR3 runs 16 residues. Germline lookup yields CDR1 MGHRA and CDR2 YSYEKL. J was trimmed by 5 bases and V by 2 bases; bases with no gene match: 12. The CDR3 is CASSQSLAAELHEQYF. CDR3 nucleotide sequence: TGCGCCAGCAGCCAATCTCTAGCGGCCGAGTTGCACGAGCAGTACTTC.

The chain joins TRBV9 to TRBJ1-3, with a tentative D call TRBD1 (6 bases). The germline CDR1 and CDR2 sequences are SGDLS and YYNGEE. V lost 3 bases, J lost 4 bases, and 14 bases lay in between. The CDR3 contains 15 residues. CDR3 amino acids: CASSGLGTSGNTIYF. The CDR3 nucleotides are TGTGCCAGCAGCGGGCTTGGGACATCGGGAAACACCATATATTTT.

This clone was found once. Mismatch with germline at one junction end may stem from a read error. The chain carries TRBV6-5 and TRBJ2-6; 9 bases match TRBD1. This CDR3 is built from 13 residues. Germline V lookup: CDR1 MNHEY, CDR2 SVGAGI. The CDR3: CASSRTGDNVLTF. The CDR3 nucleotides are TGTGCCAGCAGTAGGACAGGGGACAACGTCCTGACTTTC.

This chain connects TRBV9 to TRBJ2-1; 8 bases agree with TRBD2. The CDR3 spans 15 residues. The ends lost 0 bases at V and 8 bases at J; junction bases unmatched: 7. CDR1 and CDR2 from the germline V gene are SGDLS and YYNGEE. The CDR3, as DNA: TGTGCCAGCAGCGTAGCGGGACTAGGGGTTTATGAGCAGTTCTTC. Amino acid sequence: CASSVAGLGVYEQFF.

The chain joins TRBV19 to TRBJ1-6; D may be TRBD1 (5 bases). The CDR3 length is 15 residues. CDR1 LNHDA and CDR2 SQIVND come from the germline V gene (reference sequence). V lost 3 bases and J lost 4, with 10 bases in between. The CDR3 protein is CASSMGRQYNSPLHF. The CDR3 region has the DNA TGTGCCAGTAGTATGGGACGGCAGTATAATTCACCCCTCCACTTT.

The chain links TRBV27 to TRBJ2-2, with D maybe TRBD2 (6 bases). The V gene's germline CDR1 is MNHEY and CDR2 SMNVEV (reference sequence). CDR3 length: 14 residues. V was trimmed by 8 bases and J by 4 bases, leaving 14 bases between them. DNA of the CDR3: TGTGCCAGCCGGAGGGTTGGGGGCACCGGGGAGCTGTTTTTT. It codes for CASRRVGGTGELFF.

The gene calls are TRBV6-1 and TRBJ1-5; 7 bases match TRBD1. The CDR3 sequence is 15 residues long. V lost 1 base to trimming and J lost 9 bases; unmatched junction nucleotides: 9. Germline V CDR1 and CDR2: MNHNS, SASEGT. In DNA, the CDR3 is TGTGCCAGCAGTGAAGGGACAGGCTATCTGCGGCCCCAGCATTTT. Protein sequence: CASSEGTGYLRPQHF.

The V call is TRBV19, the J call TRBJ1-5; a weak D match, TRBD1 (6 bases). The length of the CDR3 is 15 residues. Trimming removed 10 bases from V and 0 bases from J, with 16 bases in between. Looked up from germline, CDR1 is LNHDA and CDR2 is SQIVND (reference sequence). This CDR3 is CATSSGVISNQPQHF. In DNA form, the CDR3 reads TGTGCCACCTCCTCAGGGGTCATTAGCAATCAGCCCCAGCATTTT. Filled out from reference TRBV19 and TRBJ1-5, the complete variable domain reads DGGITQSPKYLFRKEGQNVTLSCEQNLNHDAMYWYRQDPGQGLRLIYYSQIVNDFQKGDIAEGYSVSREKKESFPLTVTSAQKNPTAFYLCATSSGVISNQPQHFGDGTRLSIL.

The genes are TRBV6-4 and TRBJ1-3; tentatively, D is TRBD1 (5 bases). Germline-derived CDR1 and CDR2 are MRHNA and SNTAGT. The CDR3 spans 14 residues. V lost 7 bases and J lost 0, with 10 bases in between. The CDR3 DNA is TGTGCCAGCAAAACGACAGCCTCTGGAAACACCATATATTTT. Translation gives CASKTTASGNTIYF.